This T cell receptor (beta chain) was recovered during a study of blood T cell repertoires in COVID-19. Study summary: Acute and convalescent COVID-19 specimens originated in the United States, Italy and Spain. T cells, B-cell-depleted T cells, or PBMCs provided the cDNA or gDNA that served as material.

In the original analysis: Quantification of nucleated cells was approximated via reference gene primer amplification. Repertoires were generated with immunoSEQ multiplex PCR, while TCRdb's copy carries only in-frame clones and drops some. V and J calls plus clone size are reproduced from that table; the DNA served to infer D and trimming. The sample includes 150,000 to 200,000 clones, 80% to 85% seen only once; the top ten take approximately 10%. V was cut by 0 bases and J by 4 bases, with 11 bases left in between. This CDR3 is built from 15 residues. Germline CDR1 and CDR2: LGHNA and YNFKEQ. Seattle patient enrollment occurred during active infection, with longitudinal follow-up thereafter.

The receptor was isolated from a woman older than 75 with COVID-19, enrolled during active disease. Sequenced material: peripheral blood. This chain links TRBV4-2 with TRBJ2-3; D gene uncertain. CDR3 protein: CASSQDRGASDTQYF. CDR3 bases: TGTGCCAGCAGCCAAGATCGTGGTGCGTCAGATACGCAGTATTTT.